Shown below are 29 T cell receptor beta chains from a single sample sequenced in a study of blood T cell repertoires in COVID-19. Sequenced by immunoSEQ multiplex PCR; TCRdb stores in-frame clones only, minus some. The table shows roughly 300,000 clones, with roughly 85% occurring only once. Source material: PBMCs or T cells enriched from blood (not recorded which). The receptors here all came from a woman aged 45-65 years who had recovered from COVID-19.

V usage is TRBV28 and J usage is TRBJ1-3; 7 positions match TRBD1. Germline V gene lookup returns CDR1 MDHEN and CDR2 SYDVKM. The V segment lost 4 bases and the J segment 2 bases; nucleotides outside the gene matches: 2. The CDR3 runs 14 residues. CDR3 DNA sequence: TGTGCCAGCAGTTCGGGACAGCCTGGAAACACCATATATTTT. It yields the protein CASSSGQPGNTIYF.

V and J are TRBV6-5 and TRBJ1-5; 7 positions agree with TRBD1. J gave up 2 bases and V 7 bases, and 8 bases lay outside the gene matches. The CDR3 loop spans 15 amino acids. CDR1 is MNHEY and CDR2 is SVGAGI in the germline V gene. For the CDR3, the DNA is TGTGCCAGCACGGATCAGGGGGTCGGCAATCAGCCCCAGCATTTT. This codes for CASTDQGVGNQPQHF.

This chain joins TRBV27 and TRBJ1-5; D is unclear. CDR3 length: 15 residues. The V and J ends lost 0 bases and 6 bases respectively, with 12 bases between them. From germline, CDR1 is MNHEY and CDR2 SMNVEV (reference sequence). The CDR3 loop reads CASSLSNSASQPQHF. For the CDR3, the DNA is TGTGCCAGCAGTTTATCGAATTCAGCGTCTCAGCCCCAGCATTTT.

The chain employs TRBV30 and TRBJ1-3; D is unclear. Deletions cut 2 bases from V and 0 bases from J, with 5 bases between. The V gene's germline CDR1 is GTSNPN and CDR2 SVGIG (reference sequence). The CDR3 runs to 13 residues. CDR3 in amino acids: CAWSSSSGNTIYF. The DNA of the CDR3 is TGTGCCTGGAGTTCCAGCTCTGGAAACACCATATATTTT.

The chain uses TRBV5-1 and TRBJ2-3; TRBD1 matches 10 bases. The CDR3 is made up of 15 amino acids. V lost 5 bases, J lost 7 bases, and 10 bases stayed unmatched. Germline V gives CDR1 SGHRS, CDR2 YFSETQ. The chain's CDR3 is CASSPRQGATNTQYF. In DNA form, the CDR3 reads TGCGCCAGCAGTCCGAGACAGGGGGCAACTAATACGCAGTATTTT. Together with reference TRBV5-1 and TRBJ2-3, the CDR3 gives the full variable domain: KAGVTQTPRYLIKTRGQQVTLSCSPISGHRSVSWYQQTPGQGLQFLFEYFSETQRNKGNFPGRFSGRQFSNSRSEMNVSTLELGDSALYLCASSPRQGATNTQYFGPGTRLTVL.

The chain joins TRBV28 to TRBJ1-1; no definite D call. Germline V gives CDR1 MDHEN, CDR2 SYDVKM. This CDR3 spans 12 amino acids. V was clipped by 7 bases and J by 4 bases, with 10 bases between them. The CDR3 reads CASTEGITEAFF. For the CDR3, the DNA is TGTGCCAGCACGGAGGGAATCACTGAAGCTTTCTTT. Using reference TRBV28 and TRBJ1-1 for the parts outside the CDR3, the full variable domain is DVKVTQSSRYLVKRTGEKVFLECVQDMDHENMFWYRQDPGLGLRLIYFSYDVKMKEKGDIPEGYSVSREKKERFSLILESASTNQTSMYLCASTEGITEAFFGQGTRLTVV.

The gene calls are TRBV7-9 and TRBJ1-1; no definite D call. Germline values: CDR1 SEHNR, CDR2 FQNEAQ (reference sequence). This CDR3 has 15 amino acids. Trimming pared 5 bases from V and 3 bases from J, leaving 16 bases between. In DNA form, the CDR3 reads TGTGCCAGCAGCCAGAGCGATTGGGTGGACACTGAAGCTTTCTTT. It translates to CASSQSDWVDTEAFF.

The V gene is TRBV14, the J gene TRBJ1-1; D call uncertain. Trimming shortened V by 5 bases and J by 1 base, and 8 bases separated the two germline ends. The CDR3 runs 13 residues. The V gene's germline CDR1 is SGHDN and CDR2 FVKESK. Written as DNA, the CDR3 is TGTGCCAGCAGCATTTCAGGGAACACTGAAGCTTTCTTT. Translating it yields CASSISGNTEAFF.

V is TRBV7-8 and J is TRBJ2-2, with 10 positions matching TRBD1. CDR3 length: 16 amino acids. Germline trimming cut 5 bases from V and 5 bases from J; bases unmatched to any gene: 8. CDR1 and CDR2 (germline): SGHVS, FQNEAQ. Here the CDR3 DNA reads TGTGCCAGCAGCCCCGCCGACAGGGGGCTTACCGGGGAGCTGTTTTTT. Its protein is CASSPADRGLTGELFF.

The rearrangement uses TRBV7-2 and TRBJ1-1; perhaps TRBD1 as D (5 bases). Germline CDR1 and CDR2: SGHTA and FQGNSA. Trimming pared 2 bases from V and 3 bases from J, leaving 16 bases between. The CDR3 contains 16 residues. The CDR3 nucleotides read TGTGCCAGCAGCTTAAATAAGGGGAACGCGGACACTGAAGCTTTCTTT. Amino acid sequence: CASSLNKGNADTEAFF.

This chain links TRBV7-2 with TRBJ1-5; D is perhaps TRBD1 (5 bases). Per the germline V gene, CDR1 is SGHTA and CDR2 is FQGNSA. The germline V and J ends were trimmed by 1 base and 3 bases, with 13 bases remaining between them. This CDR3 is 16 amino acids long. The chain's CDR3 is CASSLGAGKVNQPQHF. The CDR3 DNA sequence: TGTGCCAGCAGCTTAGGTGCAGGGAAGGTCAATCAGCCCCAGCATTTT.

The V and J genes are TRBV29-1 and TRBJ2-2, with D maybe TRBD1 (7 bases). Looked up from germline, CDR1 is SQVTM and CDR2 is ANQGSEA. V lost 4 bases to trimming and J lost 4 bases, with 13 bases between them. The CDR3 has 14 residues. CDR3 protein: CSVGRGAGTGELFF. CDR3 in DNA: TGCAGCGTTGGCAGGGGGGCGGGCACCGGGGAGCTGTTTTTT.

The CDR3: CASSLGPGREQYF. The CDR3 nucleotides are TGTGCCAGCAGCTTGGGACCCGGGAGGGAGCAGTACTTC. The J gene is TRBJ2-7, the V gene TRBV11-3; 7 bases line up with TRBD2. This CDR3 has 13 amino acids. Germline-derived CDR1 and CDR2 are SGHNT and YENEEA. V lost 3 bases, J lost 7 bases, and 6 bases stayed unmatched.

The rearrangement uses TRBV30 and TRBJ1-1, with 7 positions matching TRBD1. The germline V gene has CDR1 GTSNPN and CDR2 SVGIG (reference sequence). V was clipped by 4 bases and J by 4 bases; unmatched bases: 9. CDR3 length equals 14 residues. The CDR3 sequence is CAWTADRVATEAFF. The CDR3 DNA reads TGTGCCTGGACCGCAGACAGGGTGGCCACTGAAGCTTTCTTT.

J is TRBJ1-3 and V is TRBV15; D call uncertain. CDR3 length: 16 amino acids. The V gene lost 0 bases and the J gene lost 0 bases, with 9 bases spanning the gap. CDR1 and CDR2 from the germline V gene are LNHNV and YYDKDF (reference sequence). CDR3 loop: CATSRDYGVSGNTIYF. CDR3 sequence (DNA): TGTGCCACCAGCAGAGATTACGGAGTCTCTGGAAACACCATATATTTT.

The chain links TRBV24-1 to TRBJ2-1, with 9 nucleotides matching TRBD1. The CDR3 consists of 12 residues. V dropped 7 bases and J dropped 10; count of bases not matched to a gene: 4. The V gene's germline CDR1 is KGHDR and CDR2 SFDVKD. CDR3 sequence: CATSTGGREQFF. For the CDR3, the DNA is TGTGCCACCAGCACAGGGGGCAGGGAGCAGTTCTTC.

Only one count was recorded for this clone. CDR3 sequence: CASSLGDRIVRELFF. DNA for the CDR3: TGCGCCAGCAGCTTGGGCGACAGGATAGTACGGGAGCTGTTTTTT. The rearrangement links TRBV5-1 to TRBJ2-2; a weak D match, TRBD1 (6 bases). The CDR3 loop spans 15 amino acids. Trimming cost V 0 bases and J 9 bases, with 15 bases left between them. Germline lookup yields CDR1 SGHRS and CDR2 YFSETQ.

The rearrangement joins TRBV2 to TRBJ1-5, with TRBD1 identical over 8 bases. V was clipped by 4 bases and J by 4 bases; unmatched bases: 6. Germline assignment: CDR1 SNHLY and CDR2 FYNNEI. The CDR3 loop spans 15 amino acids. In nucleotides, the CDR3 is TGTGCCAGCAGTGGGGACAGGATAAGAAATCAGCCCCAGCATTTT. Translation gives CASSGDRIRNQPQHF.

The chain is built from TRBV19 and TRBJ2-4; 8 nucleotides align to TRBD2. The V gene end was trimmed by 5 bases and the J gene end by 0 bases; junction bases not matched to a gene: 9. This CDR3 region has 17 residues. Germline-derived CDR1 and CDR2 are LNHDA and SQIVND (reference sequence). As DNA, the CDR3 is TGTGCCAGTAGTGTGCTCGGCGGGGGGCGAGCCAAAAACATTCAGTACTTC. The encoded protein is CASSVLGGGRAKNIQYF.

The chain recombines TRBV3-1 (or the pseudogene TRBV3-2) with TRBJ1-5, with D perhaps TRBD1 (5 bases). The CDR3 loop spans 14 amino acids. Germline CDR1 and CDR2: LGHDT and YNNKEL (reference sequence). Trimming cost V 1 base and J 11 bases, with 15 bases left between them. CDR3 region: CASSQGGSPLAQHF. The CDR3 DNA is TGTGCCAGCAGCCAAGGGGGCAGCCCCTTAGCCCAGCATTTT.

In this sample, this clone turned up a few times. The chain recombines TRBV15 with TRBJ2-1; no reliable D call. The V gene's germline CDR1 is LNHNV and CDR2 YYDKDF (reference sequence). CDR3 length: 16 amino acids. V was pared by 0 bases and J by 0 bases, with 9 bases between. CDR3 nucleotides: TGTGCCACCAGCAGAGACACAGCAAGCTCCTACAATGAGCAGTTCTTC. The encoded protein is CATSRDTASSYNEQFF.

This clone was recorded once. The chain has TRBV7-9 and TRBJ1-2; D unclear. Trimming shortened V by 1 base and J by 4 bases, and 7 bases separated the two germline ends. This CDR3 has 13 residues. CDR1 and CDR2 (germline): SEHNR, FQNEAQ (reference sequence). The CDR3, as DNA: TGTGCCAGCAGCTTAGTAGCGGCCTATGGCTACACCTTC. Its translation is CASSLVAAYGYTF.

The gene calls are TRBV18 and TRBJ1-5; D is unclear. This CDR3 region has 13 residues. CDR1 is KGHSH and CDR2 is LQKENI in the germline V gene. Trimming took off 2 bases at V and 1 base at J, with 3 bases between the two ends. DNA of the CDR3: TGTGCCAGCTCACCAGAGAGCAATCAGCCCCAGCATTTT. It is translated as CASSPESNQPQHF.

The chain employs TRBV9 and TRBJ2-7, with TRBD2 as a possible D gene (5 bases). Trimming stripped 3 bases from V and 2 bases from J, with 12 bases between. The CDR3 consists of 14 residues. Germline assignment: CDR1 SGDLS and CDR2 YYNGEE. Here the CDR3 reads CASSGGPGAYEQYF. The CDR3 DNA reads TGTGCCAGCAGCGGCGGCCCCGGGGCCTACGAGCAGTACTTC.

The V call is TRBV6-6, the J call TRBJ1-1; D might be TRBD1 (5 bases). The CDR3 has 15 residues. Germline values: CDR1 MNHNY, CDR2 SVGAGI (reference sequence). Deletions cut 6 bases from V and 4 bases from J, with 18 bases between. CDR3 region: CASSLKTGRGTEAFF. The CDR3 DNA reads TGTGCCAGCAGCCTTAAAACAGGAAGGGGCACTGAAGCTTTCTTT.

The chain recombines TRBV9 with TRBJ2-6, with D perhaps TRBD1 (6 bases). V shed 3 bases and J shed 1 base, with 11 bases lying between them. The CDR3 length is 16 residues. CDR1 and CDR2 (germline): SGDLS, YYNGEE. CDR3 sequence (DNA): TGTGCCAGCAGCGCTACCGGGACATCTGGGGCCAACGTCCTGACTTTC. Its translation: CASSATGTSGANVLTF.

This clone occurred a few times. The rearrangement joins TRBV5-4 to TRBJ2-2, with D possibly matching TRBD2 (5 bases). The CDR3 consists of 15 residues. The germline V and J ends were trimmed by 7 bases and 1 base, with 14 bases remaining between them. The germline gives CDR1 SGHNT, CDR2 YYREEE (reference sequence). CDR3: CASSEAAVNTGELFF. CDR3 DNA sequence: TGTGCCAGCTCGGAGGCCGCGGTGAACACCGGGGAGCTGTTTTTT.

This chain uses TRBV10-1 with TRBJ1-5; maybe TRBD1 (5 bases). V was trimmed by 2 bases and J by 5 bases, leaving 10 bases between them. The CDR3 consists of 14 residues. Germline CDR1 reads WNHNN; CDR2 reads SYGVQD (reference sequence). This CDR3 reads CASSENSRDQPQHF. CDR3 nucleotides: TGCGCCAGCAGTGAGAACAGCAGGGATCAGCCCCAGCATTTT.

The chain carries TRBV11-2 and TRBJ2-5; no definite D call. V was clipped by 1 base and J by 1 base, with 10 bases between them. The CDR3 has 15 residues. The V gene's germline CDR1 is SGHAT and CDR2 FQNNGV. This CDR3 is CASSLGPDFQETQYF. The DNA for the CDR3 is TGTGCCAGCAGCTTAGGGCCCGACTTCCAAGAGACCCAGTACTTC.